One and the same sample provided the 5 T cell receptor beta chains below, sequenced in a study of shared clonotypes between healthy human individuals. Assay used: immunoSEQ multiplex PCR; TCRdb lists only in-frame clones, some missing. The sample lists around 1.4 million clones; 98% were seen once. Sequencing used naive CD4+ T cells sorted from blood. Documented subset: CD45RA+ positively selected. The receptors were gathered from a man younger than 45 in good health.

The CDR3 nucleotides read TGTGCCAGCAGTCCCCTTGGGACAGGGGGCGGCTACACCTTC. Its protein product is CASSPLGTGGGYTF. V gene TRBV2 combines with J gene TRBJ1-2; 12 bases match TRBD1. V trimming: 5 bases; J trimming: 8 bases; junction bases outside the gene matches: 6. This CDR3 contains 14 residues. The germline V gene has CDR1 SNHLY and CDR2 FYNNEI.

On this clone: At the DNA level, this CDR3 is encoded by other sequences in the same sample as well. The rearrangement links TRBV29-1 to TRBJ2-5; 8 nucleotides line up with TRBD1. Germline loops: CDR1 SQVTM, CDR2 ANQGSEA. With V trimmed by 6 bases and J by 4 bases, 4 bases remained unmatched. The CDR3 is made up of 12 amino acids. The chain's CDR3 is CSVAGGPETQYF. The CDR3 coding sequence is TGCAGCGTCGCAGGGGGCCCAGAGACCCAGTACTTC.

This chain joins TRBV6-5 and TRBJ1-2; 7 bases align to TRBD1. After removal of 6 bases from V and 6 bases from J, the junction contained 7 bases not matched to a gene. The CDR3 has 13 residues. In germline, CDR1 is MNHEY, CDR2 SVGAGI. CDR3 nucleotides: TGTGCCAGCAGACCGGCAGGGGGTCATGGCTACACCTTC. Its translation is CASRPAGGHGYTF.

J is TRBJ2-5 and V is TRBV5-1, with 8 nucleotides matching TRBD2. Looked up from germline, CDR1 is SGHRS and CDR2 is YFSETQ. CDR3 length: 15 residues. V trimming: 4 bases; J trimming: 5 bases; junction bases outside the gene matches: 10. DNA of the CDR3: TGCGCCAGCAGCGAGTACCGGGAGGGCCGGGAGACCCAGTACTTC. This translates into CASSEYREGRETQYF.

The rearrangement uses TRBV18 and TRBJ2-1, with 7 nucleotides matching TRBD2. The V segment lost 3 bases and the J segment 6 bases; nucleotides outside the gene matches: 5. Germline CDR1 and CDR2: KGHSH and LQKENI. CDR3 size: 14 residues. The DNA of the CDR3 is TGTGCCAGCTCACCGTCGACTAGCTCCAATGAGCAGTTCTTC. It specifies CASSPSTSSNEQFF. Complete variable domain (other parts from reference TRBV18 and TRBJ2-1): NAGVMQNPRHLVRRRGQEARLRCSPMKGHSHVYWYRQLPEEGLKFMVYLQKENIIDESGMPKERFSAEFPKEGPSILRIQQVVRGDSAAYFCASSPSTSSNEQFFGPGTRLTVL.